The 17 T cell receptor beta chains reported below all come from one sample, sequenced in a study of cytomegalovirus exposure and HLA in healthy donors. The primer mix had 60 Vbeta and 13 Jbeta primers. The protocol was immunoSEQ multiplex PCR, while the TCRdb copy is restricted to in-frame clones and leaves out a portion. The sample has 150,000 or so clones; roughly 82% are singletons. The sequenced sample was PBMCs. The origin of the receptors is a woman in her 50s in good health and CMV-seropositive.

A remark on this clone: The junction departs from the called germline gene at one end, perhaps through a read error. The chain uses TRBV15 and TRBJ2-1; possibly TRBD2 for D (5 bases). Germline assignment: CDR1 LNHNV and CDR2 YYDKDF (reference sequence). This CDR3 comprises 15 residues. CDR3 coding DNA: TGTGCCACCAGCGGAGAAACTAGCTCCTACAATGAGCAGTTCTTC. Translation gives CATSGETSSYNEQFF. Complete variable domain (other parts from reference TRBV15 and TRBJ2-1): DAMVIQNPRYQVTQFGKPVTLSCSQTLNHNVMYWYQQKSSQAPKLLFHYYDKDFNNEADTPDNFQSRRPNTSFCFLDIRSPGLGDTAMYLCATSGETSSYNEQFFGPGTRLTVL.

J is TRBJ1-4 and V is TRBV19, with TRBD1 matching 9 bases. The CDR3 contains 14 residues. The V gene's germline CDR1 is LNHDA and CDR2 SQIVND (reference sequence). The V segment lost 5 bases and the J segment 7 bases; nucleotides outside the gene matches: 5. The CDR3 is CASSSTGGGEKLFF. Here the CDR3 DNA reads TGTGCCAGTAGTTCTACAGGGGGCGGTGAAAAACTGTTTTTT. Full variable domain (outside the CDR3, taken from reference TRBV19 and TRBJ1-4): DGGITQSPKYLFRKEGQNVTLSCEQNLNHDAMYWYRQDPGQGLRLIYYSQIVNDFQKGDIAEGYSVSREKKESFPLTVTSAQKNPTAFYLCASSSTGGGEKLFFGSGTQLSVL.

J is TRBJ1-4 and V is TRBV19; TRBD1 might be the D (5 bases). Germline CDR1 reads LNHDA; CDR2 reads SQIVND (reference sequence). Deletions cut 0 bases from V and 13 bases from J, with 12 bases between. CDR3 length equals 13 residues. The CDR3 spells CASSIDRGTGLFF. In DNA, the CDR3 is TGTGCCAGTAGTATAGATCGGGGGACGGGACTGTTTTTT.

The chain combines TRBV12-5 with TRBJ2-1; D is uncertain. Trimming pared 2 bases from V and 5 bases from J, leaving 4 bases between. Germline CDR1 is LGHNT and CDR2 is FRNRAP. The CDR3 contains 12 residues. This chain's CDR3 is CASGLHDNEQFF. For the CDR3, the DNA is TGTGCTAGTGGTTTGCATGACAATGAGCAGTTCTTC.

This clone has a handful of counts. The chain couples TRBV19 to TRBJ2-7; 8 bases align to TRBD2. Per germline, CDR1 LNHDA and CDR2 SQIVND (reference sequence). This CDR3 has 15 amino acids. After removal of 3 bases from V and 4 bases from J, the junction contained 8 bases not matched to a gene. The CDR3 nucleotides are TGTGCCAGTAGTATCGCAATAGCGGGGACATACGAGCAGTACTTC. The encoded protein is CASSIAIAGTYEQYF.

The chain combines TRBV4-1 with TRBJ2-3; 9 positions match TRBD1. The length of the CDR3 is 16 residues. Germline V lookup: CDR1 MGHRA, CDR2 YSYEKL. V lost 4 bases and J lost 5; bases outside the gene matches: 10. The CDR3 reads CASSPFPGQGRDTQYF. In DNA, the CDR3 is TGCGCCAGCAGCCCGTTCCCGGGACAGGGTCGAGATACGCAGTATTTT.

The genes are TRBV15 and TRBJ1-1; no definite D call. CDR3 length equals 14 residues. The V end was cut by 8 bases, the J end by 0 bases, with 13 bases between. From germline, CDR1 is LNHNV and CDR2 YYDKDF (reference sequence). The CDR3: CATLARGMNTEAFF. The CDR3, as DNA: TGTGCCACCTTAGCGCGGGGAATGAACACTGAAGCTTTCTTT.

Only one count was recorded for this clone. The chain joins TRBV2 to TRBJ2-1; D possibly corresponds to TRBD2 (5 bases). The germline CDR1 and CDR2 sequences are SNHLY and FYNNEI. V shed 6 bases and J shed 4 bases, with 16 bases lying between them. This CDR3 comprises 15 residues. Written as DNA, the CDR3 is TGTGCCAGCAGATCCTGGGCGGGCCCTTACAATGAGCAGTTCTTC. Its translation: CASRSWAGPYNEQFF.

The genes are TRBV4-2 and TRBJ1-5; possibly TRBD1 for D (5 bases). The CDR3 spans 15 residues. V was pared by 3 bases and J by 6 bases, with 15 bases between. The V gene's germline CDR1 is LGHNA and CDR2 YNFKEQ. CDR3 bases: TGTGCCAGCAGCCAGACCGGGGGAGGGCTTCAGCCCCAGCATTTT. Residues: CASSQTGGGLQPQHF.

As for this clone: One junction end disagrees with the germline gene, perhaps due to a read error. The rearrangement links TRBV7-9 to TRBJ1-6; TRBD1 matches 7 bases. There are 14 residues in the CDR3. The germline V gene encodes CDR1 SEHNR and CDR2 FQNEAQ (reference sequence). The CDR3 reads CSSSPGTDNSPLHF. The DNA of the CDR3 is TGTTCCAGCAGCCCCGGGACAGATAATTCACCCCTCCACTTT.

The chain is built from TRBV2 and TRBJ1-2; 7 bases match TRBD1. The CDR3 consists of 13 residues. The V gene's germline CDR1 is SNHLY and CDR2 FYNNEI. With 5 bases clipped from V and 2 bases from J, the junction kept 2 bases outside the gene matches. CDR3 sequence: CASSLRGNYGYTF. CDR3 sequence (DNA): TGTGCCAGCAGTCTCAGGGGGAACTATGGCTACACCTTC. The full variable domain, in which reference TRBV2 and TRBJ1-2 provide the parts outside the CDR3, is EPEVTQTPSHQVTQMGQEVILRCVPISNHLYFYWYRQILGQKVEFLVSFYNNEISEKSEIFDDQFSVERPDGSNFTLKIRSTKLEDSAMYFCASSLRGNYGYTFGSGTRLTVV.

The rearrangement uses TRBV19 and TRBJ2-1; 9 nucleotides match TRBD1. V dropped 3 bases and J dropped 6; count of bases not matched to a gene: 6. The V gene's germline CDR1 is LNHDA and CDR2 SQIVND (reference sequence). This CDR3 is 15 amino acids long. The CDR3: CASSIGQGQGNEQFF. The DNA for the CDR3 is TGTGCCAGTAGTATCGGGCAGGGACAGGGCAATGAGCAGTTCTTC.

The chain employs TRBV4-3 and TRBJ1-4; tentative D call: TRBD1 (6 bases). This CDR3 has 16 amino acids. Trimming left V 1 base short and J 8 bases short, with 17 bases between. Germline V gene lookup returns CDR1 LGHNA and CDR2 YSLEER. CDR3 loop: CASSQGPPGVGEKLFF. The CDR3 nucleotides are TGCGCCAGCAGCCAAGGCCCACCAGGGGTTGGAGAAAAACTGTTTTTT.

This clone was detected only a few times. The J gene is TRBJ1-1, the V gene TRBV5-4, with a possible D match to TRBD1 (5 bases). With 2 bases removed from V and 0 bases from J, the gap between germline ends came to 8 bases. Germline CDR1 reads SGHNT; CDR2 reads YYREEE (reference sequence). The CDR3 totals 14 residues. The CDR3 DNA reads TGTGCCAGCAGCTTTGCAGGGATGAACACTGAAGCTTTCTTT. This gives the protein CASSFAGMNTEAFF.

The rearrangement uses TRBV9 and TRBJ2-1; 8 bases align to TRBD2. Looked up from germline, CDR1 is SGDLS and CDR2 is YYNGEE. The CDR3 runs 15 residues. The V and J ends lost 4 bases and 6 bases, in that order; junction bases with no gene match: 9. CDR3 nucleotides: TGTGCCAGCAGCCCTCCCGGGGGGGGCCTCAATGAGCAGTTCTTC. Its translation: CASSPPGGGLNEQFF.

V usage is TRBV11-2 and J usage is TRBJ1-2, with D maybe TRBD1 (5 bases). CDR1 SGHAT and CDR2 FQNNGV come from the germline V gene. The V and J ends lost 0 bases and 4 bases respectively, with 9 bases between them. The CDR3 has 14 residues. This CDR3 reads CASSLDPQGYGYTF. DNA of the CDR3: TGTGCCAGCAGCTTAGATCCGCAGGGCTATGGCTACACCTTC.

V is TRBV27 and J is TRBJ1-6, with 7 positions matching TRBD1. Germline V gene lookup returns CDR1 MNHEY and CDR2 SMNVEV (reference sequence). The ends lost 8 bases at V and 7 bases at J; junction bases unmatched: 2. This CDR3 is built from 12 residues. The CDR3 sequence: CASQGGNSPLHF. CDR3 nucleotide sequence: TGTGCCAGCCAAGGGGGCAATTCACCCCTCCACTTT.